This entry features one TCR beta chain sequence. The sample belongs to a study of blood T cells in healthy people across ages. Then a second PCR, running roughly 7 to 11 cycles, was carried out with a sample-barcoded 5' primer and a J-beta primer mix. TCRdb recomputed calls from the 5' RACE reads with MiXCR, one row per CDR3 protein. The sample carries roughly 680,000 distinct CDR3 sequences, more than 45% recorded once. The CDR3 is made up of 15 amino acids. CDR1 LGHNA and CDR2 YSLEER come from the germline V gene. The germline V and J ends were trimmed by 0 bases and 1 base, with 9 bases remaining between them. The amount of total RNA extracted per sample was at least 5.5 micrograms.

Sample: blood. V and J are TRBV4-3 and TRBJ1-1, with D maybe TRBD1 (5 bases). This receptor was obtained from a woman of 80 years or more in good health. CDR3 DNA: TGCGCCAGCAGCCAAGATTCGGGGGGGAACACTGAAGCTTTCTTT. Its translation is CASSQDSGGNTEAFF.